These 20 T cell receptor beta chains originate from one sample sequenced in a study of spatial heterogeneity in lung cancer. Time point here: blood at routine non-recurrence follow-up after resection. Via MiXCR, TCRdb re-called the 5' RACE reads, giving one row per CDR3 protein. The sample lists over 95,000 distinct CDR3 sequences; roughly a tenth were seen once. The sample consisted of PBMCs, taken at follow-up. These receptors originate from a female donor with early-stage non-small cell lung cancer.

This clonotype was detected ten times or more. This sequence joins TRBV12-3 or TRBV12-4 and TRBJ1-5; D is unclear. The CDR3 contains 13 residues. V was trimmed by 5 bases and J by 4 bases, leaving 9 bases between them. Here the CDR3 reads CASSGHMNQPQHF. The DNA for the CDR3 is TGTGCCAGCAGTGGTCACATGAATCAGCCCCAGCATTTT.

The chain joins TRBV12-3 or TRBV12-4 to TRBJ2-7; the match to TRBD1 covers 10 bases. This CDR3 comprises 14 residues. The V segment lost 6 bases and the J segment 2 bases; nucleotides outside the gene matches: 4. The chain's CDR3 is CASSLGQGTYEQYF. The CDR3 coding sequence is TGTGCCAGCAGCCTGGGACAGGGGACCTACGAGCAGTACTTC.

There are many counts of this clonotype. The chain links TRBV10-2 to TRBJ2-5; no clear D. Germline V lookup: CDR1 WSHSY, CDR2 SAAADI. The CDR3 sequence is 15 residues long. V was shortened by 7 bases and J by 5 bases, with 20 bases between the two germline ends. Here the CDR3 reads CASTDPLTFYETQYF. The DNA of the CDR3 is TGCGCCAGCACCGACCCTTTGACATTTTACGAGACCCAGTACTTC.

A few counts support this clonotype. The chain employs TRBV5-1 and TRBJ2-5, with a tentative D call TRBD1 (5 bases). V was trimmed by 1 base and J by 2 bases, leaving 9 bases between them. CDR1 and CDR2 (germline): SGHRS, YFSETQ. This CDR3 region has 14 residues. For the CDR3, the DNA is TGCGCCAGCAGCTTGATCACAGGACAAGAGACCCAGTACTTC. Residues: CASSLITGQETQYF.

This chain connects TRBV12-3 or TRBV12-4 to TRBJ2-4; either TRBD1 or TRBD2 may fit D (5 bases each). The CDR3 runs 15 residues. Trimming removed 6 bases from V and 9 bases from J, with 21 bases in between. DNA of the CDR3: TGTGCCAGCAGCCCCCGGGGACGCGGAGTTACCATTCAGTACTTC. Protein sequence: CASSPRGRGVTIQYF.

The CDR3: CSAMRTETYEQYV. The CDR3 DNA sequence: TGCAGTGCTATGAGGACAGAGACCTACGAGCAGTACGTC. V gene TRBV20-1 combines with J gene TRBJ2-7; the D gene is possibly TRBD1 (6 bases). CDR3 length: 13 amino acids. V lost 4 bases, J lost 2 bases, and 12 bases lay in between. Germline V gene sequence: CDR1 DFQATT, CDR2 SNEGSKA (reference sequence).

The chain is built from TRBV24-1 and TRBJ2-5; tentative D call: TRBD1 (5 bases). The CDR3 is made up of 16 amino acids. Trimming pared 4 bases from V and 5 bases from J, leaving 19 bases between. Germline loops: CDR1 KGHDR, CDR2 SFDVKD. The CDR3, as DNA: TGTGCCACCAGTGACCCTGCCTTAGGCAGGGCCGAGACCCAGTACTTC. It encodes CATSDPALGRAETQYF.

The V and J genes are TRBV18 and TRBJ2-5; no definite D call. CDR1 is KGHSH and CDR2 is LQKENI in the germline V gene. CDR3 size: 14 residues. Deletions cut 3 bases from V and 1 base from J, with 9 bases between. DNA for the CDR3: TGTGCCAGCTCACCGGTCGACCTCCAAGAGACCCAGTACTTC. Amino acid sequence: CASSPVDLQETQYF.

This clonotype has ten or more counts. The V call is TRBV11-1, the J call TRBJ2-1, with a weak D call TRBD2 (5 bases). The V gene lost 3 bases and the J gene lost 0 bases, with 6 bases spanning the gap. The CDR3 length is 14 residues. Germline-derived CDR1 and CDR2 are SGHAT and FQDESV (reference sequence). This CDR3 is CASSFTSSYNEQFF. In DNA form, the CDR3 reads TGTGCCAGCAGCTTCACTAGCTCCTACAATGAGCAGTTCTTC.

This clonotype was observed many times. V is TRBV7-9 and J is TRBJ2-7, with a tentative D call TRBD1 (6 bases). The germline CDR1 and CDR2 sequences are SEHNR and FQNEAQ (reference sequence). This CDR3 region has 15 residues. Trimming removed 4 bases from V and 1 base from J, with 14 bases in between. This CDR3 reads CASSSFIRGSYEQYF. The CDR3 region has the DNA TGTGCCAGCAGCTCGTTTATCAGGGGATCCTACGAGCAGTACTTC.

This clonotype was seen more than once but under ten times. The chain employs TRBV25-1 and TRBJ2-7; 12 nucleotides agree with TRBD2. Germline V lookup: CDR1 MGHDK, CDR2 SYGVNS. The CDR3 loop spans 15 amino acids. V shed 4 bases and J 1 base; nucleotides not matched to a gene: 2. This CDR3 is CASSAGTSGSYEQYF. The CDR3 DNA reads TGTGCCAGCAGTGCCGGGACTAGCGGGTCCTACGAGCAGTACTTC.

This clonotype was seen repeatedly, ten times or more. CDR3 region: CSARDWRQGDSGANVLTF. CDR3 nucleotides: TGCAGTGCTAGAGACTGGCGACAGGGAGACTCTGGGGCCAACGTCCTGACTTTC. The chain joins TRBV20-1 to TRBJ2-6; TRBD1 agrees at 7 bases. The CDR3 consists of 18 residues. V shed 0 bases, J shed 0 bases, and the junction held 8 bases outside the gene matches. Germline CDR1 and CDR2: DFQATT and SNEGSKA (reference sequence).

Ten or more counts support this clonotype. This chain uses TRBV19 with TRBJ2-5, with D tentatively TRBD1 or TRBD2 (5 bases each). Trimming cost V 6 bases and J 1 base, with 9 bases left between them. Germline V lookup: CDR1 LNHDA, CDR2 SQIVND (reference sequence). There are 13 residues in the CDR3. CDR3 protein: CASSGTSQETQYF. Here the CDR3 DNA reads TGTGCCAGTAGCGGGACCAGCCAAGAGACCCAGTACTTC.

In this sample, this clonotype turned up a few times. In nucleotides, the CDR3 is TGTGCCAGCAGCTTACAGTCAGGGGGTCAGCCCCAGCATTTT. Residues: CASSLQSGGQPQHF. The V call is TRBV7-9, the J call TRBJ1-5; TRBD1 aligns across 7 bases. Trimming removed 2 bases from V and 6 bases from J; junction bases left unmatched: 4. The CDR3 loop spans 14 amino acids. Germline-derived CDR1 and CDR2 are SEHNR and FQNEAQ (reference sequence).

This clonotype was counted only a few times. V and J are TRBV4-3 and TRBJ2-2, with TRBD1 matching 8 bases. J was trimmed by 6 bases and V by 0 bases; bases with no gene match: 6. Germline loops: CDR1 LGHNA, CDR2 YSLEER. The CDR3 runs to 16 residues. The CDR3 bases are TGCGCCAGCAGCCAAGATGGCCAGGGGGCCCCCGGGGAGCTGTTTTTT. Translating it yields CASSQDGQGAPGELFF.

The table lists this clonotype with many counts. The chain carries TRBV11-2 and TRBJ2-3, with TRBD2 matching 8 bases. The V gene's germline CDR1 is SGHAT and CDR2 FQNNGV. The CDR3 loop spans 17 amino acids. V shed 1 base and J 5 bases; nucleotides not matched to a gene: 11. The CDR3 loop reads CASSLVSAGGRRDTQYF. The DNA for the CDR3 is TGTGCCAGCAGCTTAGTATCTGCGGGAGGAAGAAGAGATACGCAGTATTTT.

This clonotype was picked up a small number of times. This chain uses TRBV7-9 with TRBJ2-5; tentative D call: TRBD1 (5 bases). V lost 7 bases and J 3 bases, leaving 18 bases between the germline ends. The CDR3 covers 15 residues. The germline V gene has CDR1 SEHNR and CDR2 FQNEAQ (reference sequence). This chain's CDR3 is CASTPYVGLEETQYF. In DNA, the CDR3 is TGTGCCAGCACCCCTTACGTGGGGCTCGAAGAGACCCAGTACTTC.

This clonotype was detected ten times or more. At one boundary the junction diverges from the germline segment, which might be a read error. The chain has TRBV7-7 and TRBJ2-3; either TRBD1 or TRBD2 may fit D (5 bases each). The length of the CDR3 is 13 residues. Germline assignment: CDR1 SSHAT and CDR2 FNYEAQ (reference sequence). CDR3 region: CASSVGDGNTQYF. The CDR3 coding sequence is TGTGCTAGCAGTGTGGGGGATGGAAATACGCAGTATTTT.

This clonotype has more than one count but fewer than ten. The chain is built from TRBV7-8 and TRBJ1-5; a possible D gene is TRBD1 (6 bases). This CDR3 spans 14 amino acids. The ends were cut back, 2 bases at V and 3 bases at J, with 8 bases in the middle. The germline gives CDR1 SGHVS, CDR2 FQNEAQ. CDR3 region: CASSLNRDNQPQHF. In DNA form, the CDR3 reads TGTGCCAGCAGCTTAAACAGGGACAATCAGCCCCAGCATTTT. Combining the CDR3 with reference TRBV7-8 and TRBJ1-5 gives the whole variable domain GAGVSQSPRYKVAKRGQDVALRCDPISGHVSLFWYQQALGQGPEFLTYFQNEAQLDKSGLPSDRFFAERPEGSVSTLKIQRTQQEDSAVYLCASSLNRDNQPQHFGDGTRLSIL.

This clonotype was seen a few times. The chain combines TRBV11-3 with TRBJ2-2; perhaps D is TRBD1 or TRBD2 (5 bases each). V was clipped by 4 bases and J by 1 base, with 16 bases between them. Germline CDR1 is SGHNT and CDR2 is YENEEA. The CDR3 contains 17 residues. CDR3 sequence (DNA): TGTGCCAGCAGCTCATGGGGCGGGCGGAGGAACACCGGGGAGCTGTTTTTT. It yields the protein CASSSWGGRRNTGELFF.